This T cell receptor beta chain was recorded in a study of PD-L1 blockade in urothelial cancer. For the study at large: Male patients with bladder-origin urothelial cancer numbered about nine tenths of the roughly 30. Analyses used blood from 3 weeks (second dose) and 6 weeks after treatment start.

Per the germline V gene, CDR1 is SGHDT and CDR2 is YYEEEE. Deletions cut 1 base from V and 9 bases from J, with 11 bases between. The CDR3 is 14 amino acids. This clone has only a few counts. Noted time point: peripheral blood 6 weeks after treatment start. Clones were read by immunoSEQ multiplex PCR, and TCRdb kept only the in-frame ones, dropping some. The sample consists of around 45,000 clones, approximately 83% of them appearing once. J is TRBJ1-6 and V is TRBV5-6; D not certain. The input for sequencing was PBMCs, taken around atezolizumab (anti-PD-L1) treatment. The clonotype comes from a man aged 55 to 69 with urothelial cancer. The CDR3 region has the DNA TGTGCCAGCAGCTTGATGTCAGTTTTTTCACCCCTCCACTTT. Amino acids: CASSLMSVFSPLHF.